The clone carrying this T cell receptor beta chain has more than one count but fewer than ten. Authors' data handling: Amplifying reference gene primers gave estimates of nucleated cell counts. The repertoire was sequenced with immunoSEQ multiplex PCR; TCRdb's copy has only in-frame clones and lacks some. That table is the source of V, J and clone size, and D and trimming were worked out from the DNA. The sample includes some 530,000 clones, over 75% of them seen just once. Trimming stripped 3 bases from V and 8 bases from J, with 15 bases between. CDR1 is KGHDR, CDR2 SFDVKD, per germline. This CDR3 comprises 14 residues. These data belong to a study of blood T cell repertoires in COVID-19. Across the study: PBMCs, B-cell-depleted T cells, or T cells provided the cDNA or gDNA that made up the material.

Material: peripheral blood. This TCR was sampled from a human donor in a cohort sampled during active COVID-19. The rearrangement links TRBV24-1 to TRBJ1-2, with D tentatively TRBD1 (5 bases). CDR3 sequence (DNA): TGTGCCACCAGTGATATGGGGCAGGCTCGGGGCTACACCTTC. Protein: CATSDMGQARGYTF.